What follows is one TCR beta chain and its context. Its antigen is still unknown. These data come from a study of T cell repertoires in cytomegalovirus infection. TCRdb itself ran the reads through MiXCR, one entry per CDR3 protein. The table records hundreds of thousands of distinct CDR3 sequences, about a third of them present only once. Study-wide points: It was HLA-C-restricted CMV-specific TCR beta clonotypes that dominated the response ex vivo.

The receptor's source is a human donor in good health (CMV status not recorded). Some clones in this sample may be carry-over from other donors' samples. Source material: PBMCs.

The CDR3 sequence is CASETMILRGEQFF. The CDR3 nucleotides read TGTGCCAGCGAAACAATGATACTGAGGGGTGAGCAGTTCTTC. The gene calls are TRBV7-8 and TRBJ2-1; D could derive from TRBD1 or TRBD2 (5 bases each). V was cut by 8 bases and J by 9 bases, with 20 bases left in between. The CDR3 is 14 residues long. Germline V gene lookup returns CDR1 SGHVS and CDR2 FQNEAQ.